These T cell receptor beta chains were read from a single sample in a study of T-cell memory formation after mild COVID-19. MiXCR, run by TCRdb on the 5' RACE reads, gives a single entry per CDR3 protein. There are approximately 580,000 distinct CDR3 sequences in the sample; around 20% occur only once, and roughly an eighth lies in the top ten. Sequencing was done on a sample of PBMCs or a T cell subset sorted from them (not recorded which). Receptors were obtained from an adult woman who had mild COVID-19 (a few samples of this study predate the infection). Cell type and time point are not known. CDR3s leave out the opening cysteine and the closing phenylalanine or tryptophan. A row's size may be missing; if present it is once, few, many or a size class.

size: .
J: TRBJ1-2
V: TRBV2
CDR3: ASSVSRGLYGYT

size: .
J: TRBJ2-2
V: TRBV5-6
CDR3: ASSLDPGQENGELF

size: .
J: TRBJ2-1
V: TRBV11-3
CDR3: ASSLETTGYNEQF

size: .
J: TRBJ2-5
V: TRBV6-2/TRBV6-3
CDR3: ASSTGTSAETQY

size: once
J: TRBJ2-3
V: TRBV9
CDR3: ASSAERGSTDTQY

size: .
J: TRBJ2-7
V: TRBV4-1
CDR3: ASSQESAQGGYEQY

size: .
J: TRBJ2-7
V: TRBV7-9
CDR3: ASSFDSGPQY

size: .
J: TRBJ2-7
V: TRBV12-3/TRBV12-4
CDR3: ASSFEVNSYEQY

size: .
J: TRBJ1-1
V: TRBV5-1
CDR3: ASRPLDSRSPQNTEAF

size: .
J: TRBJ2-3
V: TRBV4-1
CDR3: ASSQPLEGQGDSSTDTQY

size: few
J: TRBJ1-2
V: TRBV29-1
CDR3: SVEDLSHGYT

size: few
J: TRBJ1-1
V: TRBV29-1
CDR3: SVEKTGTSNTEAF

size: .
J: TRBJ2-7
V: TRBV7-8
CDR3: ASSPPWGDGRYEQY

size: few
J: TRBJ2-3
V: TRBV7-9
CDR3: ASDQAGLAADTQY

size: .
J: TRBJ1-1
V: TRBV14
CDR3: ASSLSMMNTEAF

size: .
J: TRBJ2-7
V: TRBV7-8
CDR3: ASSPGTVDDEQY

size: few
J: TRBJ2-2
V: TRBV5-4
CDR3: ASSWGDGRSTGELF

size: few
J: TRBJ2-7
V: TRBV12-3/TRBV12-4
CDR3: ASSLLTAGYEQY

size: .
J: TRBJ2-7
V: TRBV18
CDR3: ASSRGQVPYEQY

size: few
J: TRBJ2-2
V: TRBV5-1
CDR3: ASSLDRVSTGELF

size: .
J: TRBJ2-7
V: TRBV27
CDR3: ASSLSPDRAVYEQY

size: .
J: TRBJ1-1
V: TRBV13
CDR3: ASSPRARGWVTEAF

size: few
J: TRBJ2-3
V: TRBV7-9
CDR3: ASSQIAGGHTDTQY

size: .
J: TRBJ2-1
V: TRBV14
CDR3: ASSQDPGDNEQF

size: few
J: TRBJ2-7
V: TRBV11-3
CDR3: ASSLVSGTGTYEQY

size: .
J: TRBJ2-1
V: TRBV20-1
CDR3: SASGQGGYNEQF

size: many
J: TRBJ2-2
V: TRBV2
CDR3: ASSERGWDTGELF

size: few
J: TRBJ1-2
V: TRBV29-1
CDR3: SVRALRRSNYGYT

size: .
J: TRBJ2-5
V: TRBV6-1
CDR3: ASSEAFLSRETQY

size: .
J: TRBJ2-6
V: TRBV7-9
CDR3: ASSLGIISSGANVLT

size: few
J: TRBJ2-2
V: TRBV20-1
CDR3: SARERAGGNTGELF

size: few
J: TRBJ2-5
V: TRBV7-6
CDR3: ASSVSRARETQY

size: .
J: TRBJ2-5
V: TRBV28
CDR3: ASATGLETQY

size: .
J: TRBJ2-7
V: TRBV2
CDR3: ASTEDLHEQY

size: once
J: TRBJ2-1
V: TRBV2
CDR3: ASSVREKNEQF

size: few
J: TRBJ2-2
V: TRBV6-2/TRBV6-3
CDR3: ASRRGGGSTGELF

size: few
J: TRBJ2-3
V: TRBV11-2
CDR3: ASSLEGTGRDTQY

size: few
J: TRBJ1-2
V: TRBV14
CDR3: ASSNHRVGYT